One T cell receptor (beta chain) is described in this entry. Its antigen remains unknown. Each CDR3 protein is one row after TCRdb ran MiXCR on the RACE reads. The repertoire consists of about 350,000 distinct CDR3 sequences, with around 6% occurring once and the leading ten covering over 5.5%. The sample belongs to a study of human T cells and chemical hapten exposure. Study-level background: Upper back patch tests used 0.01% DPC, scored after 6 days. Overall study findings and caveats: Donor immune responses may differ from healthy people's, since all donors had alopecia.

Time point denoted: patch test 2, 6 weeks after DPC sensitization. As for treatment: therapeutic diphenylcyclopropenone sensitization with weekly scalp DPC. The clonotype originates from a woman under 30 with alopecia areata. Some clones in this sample may be carry-over from other donors' samples. Sequenced here: whole blood, sampled in connection with sensitization to the hapten diphenylcyclopropenone (DPC).

The CDR3 sequence is CASRLDSNYGYTF. CDR3 coding DNA: TGTGCCAGCAGGCTGGATTCTAACTATGGCTACACCTTC. This rearrangement joins TRBV6-2 or TRBV6-3 to TRBJ1-2, with D uncertain. Germline lookup yields CDR1 MNHEY and CDR2 SVGEGT. Trimming shortened V by 6 bases and J by 0 bases, and 8 bases separated the two germline ends. The CDR3 contains 13 residues.